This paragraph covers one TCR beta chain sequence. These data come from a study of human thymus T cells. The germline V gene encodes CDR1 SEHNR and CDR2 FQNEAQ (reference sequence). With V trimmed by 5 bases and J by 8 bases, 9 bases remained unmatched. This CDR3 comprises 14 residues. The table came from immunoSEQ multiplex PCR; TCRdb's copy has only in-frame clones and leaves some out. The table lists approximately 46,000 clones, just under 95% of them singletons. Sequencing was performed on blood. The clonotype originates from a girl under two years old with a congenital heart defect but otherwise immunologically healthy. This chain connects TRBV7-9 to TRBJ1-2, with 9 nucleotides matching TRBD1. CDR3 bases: TGTGCCAGCAGCCCAGCGGGACAGGGCAGAGGCTACACCTTC. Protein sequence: CASSPAGQGRGYTF.